This T cell receptor (beta chain) was sequenced in a study of early T cells in non-severe SARS-CoV-2 infection. General study points: Anti-spike CD8 specificities were favored by VDJdb matching, whose results missed private and CD4 specificities.

Concerning this clonotype: The antigen is unknown.

V shed 5 bases and J shed 2 bases, with 6 bases lying between them. This CDR3 is built from 12 residues. Germline V CDR1 and CDR2: MNHEY, SMNVEV (reference sequence). Individual cDNA molecules were tagged with unique molecular identifiers. MiXCR, run by TCRdb on the 5' RACE reads, gives a single entry per CDR3 protein. The table records around 81,000 distinct CDR3 sequences, around 15% of them present only once. The TCR sequence derives from an adult who was a healthcare worker with PCR-confirmed SARS-CoV-2 infection or an uninfected control (not recorded which). Sequenced: whole blood. The genes are TRBV27 and TRBJ1-2; no clear D gene. The CDR3: CASSGSNYGYTF. In nucleotides, the CDR3 is TGTGCCAGCAGTGGCAGCAACTATGGCTACACCTTC.